This TCR beta chain was retrieved from a study of blood T cell dynamics during melanoma immunotherapy. On the study more broadly: Standard first-line treatment here was pembrolizumab or nivolumab plus ipilimumab in metastatic melanoma.

A fixed DNA input of about 0.35 ug was used per bulk PBMC sample. The assay was immunoSEQ multiplex PCR, and TCRdb's table has in-frame clones only and misses some. The sample includes just under 6,000 clones, 80% of them seen just once. The germline gives CDR1 MGHRA, CDR2 YSYEKL. The CDR3 loop spans 17 amino acids. V trimming: 0 bases; J trimming: 0 bases; junction bases outside the gene matches: 7. Described time point: week 3, after first cycle of checkpoint inhibitor. Apart from two fast progressors, RECIST 1.1 response was judged 12 weeks post-infusion. Patients had no prior systemic cancer treatment, immunosuppressants or other active cancers.

The rearrangement links TRBV4-1 to TRBJ2-5, with 7 bases fitting TRBD2. The sequences come from blood, collected from a patient treated with checkpoint blockade. The receptor's source is a human donor with melanoma. Here the CDR3 DNA reads TGCGCCAGCAGCCAAGATCGTCCAGCGGGGTACCAAGAGACCCAGTACTTC. Its translation: CASSQDRPAGYQETQYF.